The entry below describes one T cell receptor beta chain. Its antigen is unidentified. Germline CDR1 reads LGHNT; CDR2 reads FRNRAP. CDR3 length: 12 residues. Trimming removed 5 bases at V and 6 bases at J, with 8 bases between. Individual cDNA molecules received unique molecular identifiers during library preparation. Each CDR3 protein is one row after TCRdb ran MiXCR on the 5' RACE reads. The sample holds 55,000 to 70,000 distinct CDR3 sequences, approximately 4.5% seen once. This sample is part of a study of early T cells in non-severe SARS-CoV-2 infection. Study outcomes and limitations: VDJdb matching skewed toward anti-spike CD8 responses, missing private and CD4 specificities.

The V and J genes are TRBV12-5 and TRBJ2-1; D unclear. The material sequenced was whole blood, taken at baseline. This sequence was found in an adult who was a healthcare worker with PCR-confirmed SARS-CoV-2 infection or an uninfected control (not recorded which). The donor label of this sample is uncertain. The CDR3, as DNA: TGTGCTAGTGGTCTTGCCCCCAATGAGCAGTTCTTC. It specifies CASGLAPNEQFF.